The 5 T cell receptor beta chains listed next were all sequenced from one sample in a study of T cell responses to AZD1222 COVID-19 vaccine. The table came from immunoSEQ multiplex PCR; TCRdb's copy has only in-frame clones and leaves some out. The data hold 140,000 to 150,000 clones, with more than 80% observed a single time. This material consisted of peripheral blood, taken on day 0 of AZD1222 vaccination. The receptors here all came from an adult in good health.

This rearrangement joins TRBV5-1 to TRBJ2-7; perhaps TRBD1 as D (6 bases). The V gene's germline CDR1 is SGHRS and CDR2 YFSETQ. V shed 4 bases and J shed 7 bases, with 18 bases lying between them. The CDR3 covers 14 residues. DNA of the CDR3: TGCGCCAGCAGCACGGGGACATCCAGTCGGGAGCAGTACTTC. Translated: CASSTGTSSREQYF.

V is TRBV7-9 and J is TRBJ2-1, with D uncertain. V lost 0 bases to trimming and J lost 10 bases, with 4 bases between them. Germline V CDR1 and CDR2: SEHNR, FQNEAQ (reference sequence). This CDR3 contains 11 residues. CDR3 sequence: CASSLAQEQFF. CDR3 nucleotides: TGTGCCAGCAGCTTAGCCCAGGAGCAGTTCTTC.

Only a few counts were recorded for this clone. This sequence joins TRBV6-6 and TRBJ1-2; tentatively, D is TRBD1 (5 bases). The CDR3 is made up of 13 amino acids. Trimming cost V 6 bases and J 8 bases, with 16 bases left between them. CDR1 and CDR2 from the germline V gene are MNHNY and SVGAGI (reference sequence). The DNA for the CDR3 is TGTGCCAGCAGCCCGACAGCTTTATCCGGCTACACCTTC. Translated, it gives CASSPTALSGYTF.

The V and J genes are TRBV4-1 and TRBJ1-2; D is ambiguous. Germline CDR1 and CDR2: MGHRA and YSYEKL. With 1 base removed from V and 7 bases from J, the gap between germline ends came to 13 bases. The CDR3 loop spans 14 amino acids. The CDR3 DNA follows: TGCGCCAGCAGCCAAGTAGAGGGCAGCTCTGGCTACACCTTC. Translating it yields CASSQVEGSSGYTF.

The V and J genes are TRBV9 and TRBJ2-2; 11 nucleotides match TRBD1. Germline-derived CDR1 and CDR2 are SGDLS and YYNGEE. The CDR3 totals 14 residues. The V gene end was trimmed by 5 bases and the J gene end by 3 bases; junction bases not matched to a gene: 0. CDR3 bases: TGTGCCAGCAGGGGACAGGGGGACACCGGGGAGCTGTTTTTT. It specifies CASRGQGDTGELFF. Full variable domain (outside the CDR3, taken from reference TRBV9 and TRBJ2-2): DSGVTQTPKHLITATGQRVTLRCSPRSGDLSVYWYQQSLDQGLQFLIQYYNGEERAKGNILERFSAQQFPDLHSELNLSSLELGDSALYFCASRGQGDTGELFFGEGSRLTVL.